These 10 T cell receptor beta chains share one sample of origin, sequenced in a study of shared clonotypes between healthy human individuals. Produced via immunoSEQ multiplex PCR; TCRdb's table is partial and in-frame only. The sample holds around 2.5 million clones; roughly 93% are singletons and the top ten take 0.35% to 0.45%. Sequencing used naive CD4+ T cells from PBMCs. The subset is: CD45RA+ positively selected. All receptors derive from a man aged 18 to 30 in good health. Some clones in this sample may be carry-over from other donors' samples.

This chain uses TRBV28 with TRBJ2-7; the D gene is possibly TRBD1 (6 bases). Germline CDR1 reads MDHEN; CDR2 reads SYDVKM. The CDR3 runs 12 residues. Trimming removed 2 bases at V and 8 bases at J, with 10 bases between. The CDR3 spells CASSLLDSKQYF. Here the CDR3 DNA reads TGTGCCAGCAGTTTACTGGACAGCAAGCAGTACTTC.

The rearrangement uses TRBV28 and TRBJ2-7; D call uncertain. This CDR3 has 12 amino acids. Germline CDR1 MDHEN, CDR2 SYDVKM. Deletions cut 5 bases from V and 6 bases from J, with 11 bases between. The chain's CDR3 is CASSPRPSEQYF. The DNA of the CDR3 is TGTGCCAGCAGTCCCCGGCCATCCGAGCAGTACTTC.

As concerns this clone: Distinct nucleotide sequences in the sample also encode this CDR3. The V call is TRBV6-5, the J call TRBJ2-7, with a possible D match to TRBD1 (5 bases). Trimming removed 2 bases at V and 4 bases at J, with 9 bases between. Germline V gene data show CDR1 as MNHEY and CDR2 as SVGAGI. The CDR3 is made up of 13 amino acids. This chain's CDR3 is CASSYTAGYEQYF. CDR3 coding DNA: TGTGCCAGCAGTTACACTGCAGGGTACGAGCAGTACTTC.

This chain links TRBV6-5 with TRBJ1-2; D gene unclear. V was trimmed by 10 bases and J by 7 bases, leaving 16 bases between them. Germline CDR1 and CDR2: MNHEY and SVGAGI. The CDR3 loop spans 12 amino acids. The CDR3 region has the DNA TGTGCCACCTATGGACGGGTCGCTGGCTACACCTTC. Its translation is CATYGRVAGYTF.

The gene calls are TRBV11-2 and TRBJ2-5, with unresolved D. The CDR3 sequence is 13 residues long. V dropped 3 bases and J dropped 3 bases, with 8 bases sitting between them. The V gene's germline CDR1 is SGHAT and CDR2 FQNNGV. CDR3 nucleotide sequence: TGTGCCAGCAGCTTGGAGACCGAAGAGACCCAGTACTTC. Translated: CASSLETEETQYF.

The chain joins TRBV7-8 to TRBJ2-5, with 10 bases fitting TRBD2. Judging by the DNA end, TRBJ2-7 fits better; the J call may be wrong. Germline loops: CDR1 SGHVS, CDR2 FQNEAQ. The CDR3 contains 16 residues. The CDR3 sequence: CASSLAGTSEPYEQYF. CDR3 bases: TGTGCCAGCAGCTTAGCCGGGACTAGCGAACCCTACGAGCAGTACTTC.

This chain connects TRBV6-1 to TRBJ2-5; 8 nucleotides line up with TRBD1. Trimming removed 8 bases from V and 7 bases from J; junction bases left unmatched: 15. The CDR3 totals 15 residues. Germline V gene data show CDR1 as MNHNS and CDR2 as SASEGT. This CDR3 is CASSLRQGTWGTQYF. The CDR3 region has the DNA TGTGCCAGCTCACTAAGACAGGGGACGTGGGGGACCCAGTACTTC.

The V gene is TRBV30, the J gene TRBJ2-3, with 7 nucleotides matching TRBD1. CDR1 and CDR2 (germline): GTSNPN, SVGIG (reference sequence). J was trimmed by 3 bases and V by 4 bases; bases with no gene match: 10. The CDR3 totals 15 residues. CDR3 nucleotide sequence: TGTGCCTGGACCTTAGGACAGGCAGGAACAGATACGCAGTATTTT. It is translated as CAWTLGQAGTDTQYF.

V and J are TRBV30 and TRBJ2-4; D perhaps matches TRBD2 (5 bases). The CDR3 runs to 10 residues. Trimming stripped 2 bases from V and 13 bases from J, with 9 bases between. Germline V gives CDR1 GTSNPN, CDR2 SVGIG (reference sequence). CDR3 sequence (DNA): TGTGCCTGGAGTAAGGGAGTGCAGTACTTC. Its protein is CAWSKGVQYF. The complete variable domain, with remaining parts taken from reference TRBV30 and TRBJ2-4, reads SQTIHQWPATLVQPVGSPLSLECTVEGTSNPNLYWYRQAAGRGLQLLFYSVGIGQISSEVPQNLSASRPQDRQFILSSKKLLLSDSGFYLCAWSKGVQYFGAGTRLSVL.

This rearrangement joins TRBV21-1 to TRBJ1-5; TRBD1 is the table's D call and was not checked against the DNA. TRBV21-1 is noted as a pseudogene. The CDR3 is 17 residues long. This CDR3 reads CASSTLDRGYSNQPQHF. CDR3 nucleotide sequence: TGTGCCAGCAGCACACTTGACAGGGGCTATAGCAATCAGCCCCAGCATTTT.